These T cell receptor beta chains were read from a single sample in a study of T cell responses to AZD1222 COVID-19 vaccine. The data were produced by immunoSEQ multiplex PCR, yet TCRdb's version contains in-frame clones alone and is incomplete. Among roughly 93,000 clones listed, about 86% were seen once. Sample: peripheral blood, taken on day 0 of AZD1222 vaccination. The receptors derive from an adult in good health. Both conserved end residues are trimmed from each CDR3. The D gene is left open where the match is weak.

D: NA; J: TRBJ1-2; V: TRBV5-6; length: 13; CDR3: ASSFGALQNGGYT
D: NA; J: TRBJ2-3; V: TRBV20-1; length: 9; CDR3: SATERDTQY
D: TRBD2; J: TRBJ2-1; V: TRBV7-6; length: 17; CDR3: ASSLAPNVAGLVYNEQF
D: TRBD2; J: TRBJ2-7; V: TRBV24-1; length: 13; CDR3: ATSDRIGGAYEQY
D: NA; J: TRBJ1-2; V: TRBV7-9; length: 13; CDR3: ASSLAQGNNYGYT
D: NA; J: TRBJ2-7; V: TRBV19; length: 12; CDR3: ASSIARGSYEQY
D: NA; J: TRBJ2-3; V: TRBV6-5; length: 12; CDR3: ASSTGHLTDTQY
D: NA; J: TRBJ1-4; V: TRBV3-1/TRBV3-2; length: 12; CDR3: ASSQTGVREKLF
D: NA; J: TRBJ2-6; V: TRBV2; length: 13; CDR3: ASSTGTSGANVLT
D: TRBD2; J: TRBJ2-1; V: TRBV4-2; length: 14; CDR3: ASSSRLAGLPNEQF
D: NA; J: TRBJ2-5; V: TRBV6-5; length: 12; CDR3: ASKRGSLSETQY
D: TRBD2; J: TRBJ2-5; V: TRBV5-6; length: 13; CDR3: ASSQTGLAEETQY
D: TRBD1; J: TRBJ2-3; V: TRBV19; length: 12; CDR3: ASSMGRGRDTQY
D: NA; J: TRBJ1-2; V: TRBV2; length: 11; CDR3: ASSLLQGGGYT
D: NA; J: TRBJ1-4; V: TRBV7-9; length: 9; CDR3: ASSPGEKLF